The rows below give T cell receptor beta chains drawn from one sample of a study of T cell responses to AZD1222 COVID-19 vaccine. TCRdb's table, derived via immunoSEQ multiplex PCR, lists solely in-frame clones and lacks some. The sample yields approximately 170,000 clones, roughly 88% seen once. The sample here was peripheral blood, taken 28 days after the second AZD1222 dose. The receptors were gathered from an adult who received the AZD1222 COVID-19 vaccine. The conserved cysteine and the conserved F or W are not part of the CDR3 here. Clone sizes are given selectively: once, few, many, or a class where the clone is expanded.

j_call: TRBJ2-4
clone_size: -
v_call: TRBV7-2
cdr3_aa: ASSRVGENIQY

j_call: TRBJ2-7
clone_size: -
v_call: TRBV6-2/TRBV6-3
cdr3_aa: ASSYSGQIIWPYEQY

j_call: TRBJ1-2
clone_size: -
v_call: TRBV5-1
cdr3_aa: ASSSSPGAGGYT

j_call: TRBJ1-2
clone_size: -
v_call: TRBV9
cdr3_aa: ASSVEGVNFNYGYT

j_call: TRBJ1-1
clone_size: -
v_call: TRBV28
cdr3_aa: ASGQIEAF

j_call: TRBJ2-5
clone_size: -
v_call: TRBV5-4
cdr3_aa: ASSGGTSGGTSFETQY

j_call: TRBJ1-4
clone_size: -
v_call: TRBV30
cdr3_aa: ACQGREKLF

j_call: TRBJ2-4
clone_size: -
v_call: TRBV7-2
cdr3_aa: ASSLARENIQY

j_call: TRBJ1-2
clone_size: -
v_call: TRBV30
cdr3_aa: AWSVRLGRGSGYT

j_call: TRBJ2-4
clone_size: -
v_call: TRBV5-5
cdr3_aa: ASSLPTGGGGKNIQY

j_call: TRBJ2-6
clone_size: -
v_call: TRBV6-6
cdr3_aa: ASSLRTASLGSGANVLT

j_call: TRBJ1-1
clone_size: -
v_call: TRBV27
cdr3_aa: ASSYSQGEAF

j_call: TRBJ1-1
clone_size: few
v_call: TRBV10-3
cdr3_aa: AISLEQGARTEAF

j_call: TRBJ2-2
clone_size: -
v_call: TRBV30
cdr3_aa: ACRDRSGRSTGELF

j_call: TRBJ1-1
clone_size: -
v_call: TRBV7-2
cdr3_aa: ASSLVGGTLPFEAF

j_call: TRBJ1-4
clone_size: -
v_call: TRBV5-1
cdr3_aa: ASSTQPGQFNEKLF

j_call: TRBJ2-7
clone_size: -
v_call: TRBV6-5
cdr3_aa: ASSYSNRGYEQY

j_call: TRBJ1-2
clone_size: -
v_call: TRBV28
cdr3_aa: ASSSPDSLRGYT

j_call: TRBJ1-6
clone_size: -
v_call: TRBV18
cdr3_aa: ASSPGQWNSPLH

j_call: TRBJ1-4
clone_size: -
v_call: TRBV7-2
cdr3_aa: ASSLSLPGGEKLF

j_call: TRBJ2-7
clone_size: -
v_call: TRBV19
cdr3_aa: ASSTWTGLAYEQY

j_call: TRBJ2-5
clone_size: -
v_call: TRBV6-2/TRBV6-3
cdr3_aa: ASSTRGLAGQETQY

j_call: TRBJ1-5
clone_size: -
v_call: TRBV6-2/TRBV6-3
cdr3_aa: ASSPQTGGSNQPQH

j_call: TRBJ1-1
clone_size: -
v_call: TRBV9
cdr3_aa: ASSVGGDGEAF

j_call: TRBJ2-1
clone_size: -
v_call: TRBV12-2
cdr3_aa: ASRRGNEQF

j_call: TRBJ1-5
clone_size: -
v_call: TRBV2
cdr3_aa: ASSGTVNNQPQH

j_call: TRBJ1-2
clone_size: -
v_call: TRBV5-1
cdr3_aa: ASSLTGTFYGYT

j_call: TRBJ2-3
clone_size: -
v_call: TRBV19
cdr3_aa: ASSMLTGPDTQY

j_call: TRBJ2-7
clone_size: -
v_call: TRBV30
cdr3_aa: AWSVQGMVEQY

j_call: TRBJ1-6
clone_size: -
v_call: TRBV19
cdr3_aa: ASSGRVDYNSPLH

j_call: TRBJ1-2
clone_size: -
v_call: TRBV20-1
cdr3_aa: SASKLEGYGYT

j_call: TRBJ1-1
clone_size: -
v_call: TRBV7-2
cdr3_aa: ASSLEFEAF

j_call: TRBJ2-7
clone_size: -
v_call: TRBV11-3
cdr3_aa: ASSPGTPYEQY

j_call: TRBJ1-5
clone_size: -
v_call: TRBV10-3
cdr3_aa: AISESRTENQPQH

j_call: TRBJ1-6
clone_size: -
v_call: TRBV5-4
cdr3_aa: ASSLWQGTSPLH

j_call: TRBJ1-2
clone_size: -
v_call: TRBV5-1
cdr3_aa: ASSSTGTDYGYT

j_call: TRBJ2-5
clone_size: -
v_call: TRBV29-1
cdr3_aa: SVYGLADGGTQY

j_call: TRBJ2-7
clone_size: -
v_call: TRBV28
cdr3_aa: ASSLRGLTYEQY

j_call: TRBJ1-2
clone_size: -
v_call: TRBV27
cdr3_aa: ASSFMANYGYT

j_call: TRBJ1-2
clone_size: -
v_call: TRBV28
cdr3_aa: ASSGGTVNYGYT

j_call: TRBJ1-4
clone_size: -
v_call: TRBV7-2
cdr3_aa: ASSLGVNEKLF

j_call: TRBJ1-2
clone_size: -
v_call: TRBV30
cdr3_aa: AWSVSPGQGLGYT

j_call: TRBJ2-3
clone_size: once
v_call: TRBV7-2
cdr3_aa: ASRTGKGTDTQY